This T cell receptor (beta chain) was sequenced for a study of OX40 agonist ivuxolimab in advanced cancers. Study-wide context: Patients received ivuxolimab, an intravenous treatment, every 2 weeks at 0.01 to 10 mg/kg. Points from the study as a whole: Fewer expanded clones were found on average in CD4+ than in CD8+ T cells.

CDR1 is MNHEY and CDR2 is SVGAGI in the germline V gene. Losses at the gene ends were 5 bases for V and 5 bases for J; bases not matched to a gene: 2. The CDR3 is 13 residues long. Assay: immunoSEQ multiplex PCR; the TCRdb copy retains only in-frame clones and omits some. The sample gives approximately 72,000 clones, roughly 88% of which show up once; approximately 0.86% is in the top ten. This clone occurred once. Antigen specificity is unknown. This clonotype originated in an adult with an advanced solid tumor such as melanoma, head and neck, liver or kidney cancer. J is TRBJ2-1 and V is TRBV6-5; 8 bases are a match to TRBD1. The material sequenced was CD4+ or CD8+ T cells sorted from blood, taken in a trial of the OX40 agonist ivuxolimab. CDR3: CASSTTGDNEQFF. The DNA of the CDR3 is TGTGCCAGCAGTACGACAGGGGACAATGAGCAGTTCTTC.